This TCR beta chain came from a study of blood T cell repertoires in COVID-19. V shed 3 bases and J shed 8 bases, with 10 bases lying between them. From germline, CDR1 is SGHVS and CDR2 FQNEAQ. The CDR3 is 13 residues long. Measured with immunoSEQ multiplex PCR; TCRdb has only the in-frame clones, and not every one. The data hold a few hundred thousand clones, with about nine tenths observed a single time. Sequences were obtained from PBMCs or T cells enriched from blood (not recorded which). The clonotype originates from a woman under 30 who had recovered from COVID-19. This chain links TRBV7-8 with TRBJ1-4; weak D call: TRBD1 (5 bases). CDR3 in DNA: TGTGCCAGCAGCTTGGAGTGGGGCGAAAAACTGTTTTTT. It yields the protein CASSLEWGEKLFF.